The clone carrying this T cell receptor (beta chain) was recorded many times. The data are from a study of T cells in Graves' hyperthyroidism and ophthalmopathy. In the study overall: At initial diagnosis, before any treatment had begun, peripheral blood was obtained.

This CDR3 contains 14 residues. The germline V gene encodes CDR1 SGHAT and CDR2 FQNNGV. V was pared by 1 base and J by 4 bases, with 11 bases between. Each patient was aged 18 to 65 and had newly diagnosed hyperthyroidism of under 2 months' duration. Diagnoses were made from clinical symptoms, serum measures (thyroxine and TRAb), thyroid ultrasound and orbital computed tomography. There were TCR beta CDR3 regions amplified from RNA transcripts. During a first-round RT-PCR of the TCR CDR3, the HTBI primer set was used. TCRdb fed the multiplex PCR reads into MiXCR, producing one record per CDR3 protein. The sample lists roughly 740,000 distinct CDR3 sequences; around 15% were seen once.

The sequence was obtained from a man aged 18 to 30 with Graves' hyperthyroidism. This chain uses TRBV11-2 with TRBJ2-7; no clear D. Sequencing was performed on blood. CDR3 coding DNA: TGTGCCAGCAGCTTAGGGCTGTCAGGATACGAGCAGTACTTC. As protein: CASSLGLSGYEQYF.